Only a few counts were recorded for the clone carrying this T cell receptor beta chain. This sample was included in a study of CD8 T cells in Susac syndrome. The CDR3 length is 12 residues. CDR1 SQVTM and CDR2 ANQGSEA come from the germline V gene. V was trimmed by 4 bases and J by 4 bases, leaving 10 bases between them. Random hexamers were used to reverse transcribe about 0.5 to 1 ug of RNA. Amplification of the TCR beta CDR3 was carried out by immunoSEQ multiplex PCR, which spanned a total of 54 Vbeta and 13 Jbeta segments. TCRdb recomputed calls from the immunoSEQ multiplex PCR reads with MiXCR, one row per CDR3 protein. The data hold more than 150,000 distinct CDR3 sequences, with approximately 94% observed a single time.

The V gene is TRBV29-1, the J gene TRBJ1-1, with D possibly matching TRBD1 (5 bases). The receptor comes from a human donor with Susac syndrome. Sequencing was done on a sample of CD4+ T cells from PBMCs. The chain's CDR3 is CSVVAGGTEAFF. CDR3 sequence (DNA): TGCAGCGTTGTTGCGGGGGGCACTGAAGCTTTCTTT.